This TCR beta chain comes out of a study of graft-versus-host responses after intestinal transplantation. Findings and limits, study-wide: Individuals who had graft-donor T cell macrochimerism had allografts that showed high graft-versus-host to host-versus-graft clonal ratios.

Assay: immunoSEQ multiplex PCR; the TCRdb copy retains only in-frame clones and omits some. The table has around 97,000 clones, around nine tenths seen once. In the case of this clone: Its matching antigen is unknown.

The V end was cut by 6 bases, the J end by 2 bases, with 4 bases between. The CDR3 totals 11 residues. Germline CDR1 reads MNHEY; CDR2 reads SMNVEV (reference sequence). Sequenced here: unstimulated CD8+ T cells sorted from spleen or lymph node cells, sampled before intestinal transplant. The clonotype was recovered from a human donor who received an intestinal transplant. The gene calls are TRBV27 and TRBJ1-1; D is unclear. The chain's CDR3 is CASRSNTEAFF. CDR3 nucleotide sequence: TGTGCCAGCAGGAGTAACACTGAAGCTTTCTTT.